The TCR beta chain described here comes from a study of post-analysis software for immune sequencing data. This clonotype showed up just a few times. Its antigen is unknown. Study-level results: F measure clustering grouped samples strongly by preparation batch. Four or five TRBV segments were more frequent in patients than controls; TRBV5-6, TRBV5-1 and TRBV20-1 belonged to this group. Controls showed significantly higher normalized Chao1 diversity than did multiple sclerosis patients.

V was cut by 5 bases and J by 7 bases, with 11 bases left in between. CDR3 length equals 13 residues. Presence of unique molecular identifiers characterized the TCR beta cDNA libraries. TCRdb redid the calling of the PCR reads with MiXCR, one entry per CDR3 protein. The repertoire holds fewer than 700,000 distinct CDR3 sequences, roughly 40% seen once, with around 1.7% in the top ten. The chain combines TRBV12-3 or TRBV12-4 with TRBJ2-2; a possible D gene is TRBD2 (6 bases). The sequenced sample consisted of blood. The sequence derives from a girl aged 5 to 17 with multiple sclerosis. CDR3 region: CASSAGTLGELFF. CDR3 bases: TGTGCCAGCAGTGCCGGGACTCTCGGGGAGCTGTTTTTT.